This TCR beta chain was recorded in a study of blood T cell repertoires in COVID-19. Sequenced by immunoSEQ multiplex PCR; TCRdb stores in-frame clones only, minus some. The repertoire holds just over 95,000 clones, with 81% as singletons. Sample: peripheral blood. This sequence originates from a man aged 55-75 years with acute or convalescent COVID-19.

The CDR3 loop reads CASSVSGGQETQYF. The DNA for the CDR3 is TGTGCCAGCAGCGTAAGCGGAGGACAAGAGACCCAGTACTTC. The V call is TRBV9, the J call TRBJ2-5, with D possibly matching TRBD2 (5 bases). The V end lost 1 base, the J end lost 2 bases, and 9 bases lay between the germline ends. Per germline, CDR1 SGDLS and CDR2 YYNGEE. This CDR3 contains 14 residues.